These 27 T cell receptor beta chains were sequenced from one sample in a study of cytomegalovirus exposure and HLA in healthy donors. The primer mix had 60 Vbeta and 13 Jbeta primers. Sequenced by immunoSEQ multiplex PCR; TCRdb stores in-frame clones only, minus some. The table records 110,000 to 150,000 clones, around 75% of them present only once. The sequenced sample consisted of PBMCs. The receptors here all came from a man between 60 and 75 years old in good health and CMV-seronegative.

This clone was seen only once. The genes are TRBV4-1 and TRBJ1-5, with a weak D call TRBD1 (5 bases). This CDR3 has 16 residues. Between the trimmed V and J ends, which lost 4 bases and 3 bases, there was a span of 16 bases. Germline CDR1 is MGHRA and CDR2 is YSYEKL. This CDR3 reads CASSPQARQHNQPQHF. In DNA, the CDR3 is TGCGCCAGCAGCCCACAGGCCCGGCAGCACAATCAGCCCCAGCATTTT.

The V gene is TRBV18, the J gene TRBJ1-2, with D possibly matching TRBD1 (5 bases). This CDR3 comprises 13 residues. Germline V gene lookup returns CDR1 KGHSH and CDR2 LQKENI. The V gene lost 1 base and the J gene lost 6 bases, with 9 bases spanning the gap. CDR3 in DNA: TGTGCCAGCTCACCACTGAAGGGGAATGGCTACACCTTC. Amino acid sequence: CASSPLKGNGYTF.

This chain joins TRBV19 and TRBJ1-1; no clear D gene. The CDR3 runs 13 residues. V gave up 6 bases and J gave up 0 bases, with 8 bases separating them. From germline, CDR1 is LNHDA and CDR2 SQIVND (reference sequence). CDR3 coding DNA: TGTGCCAGTAGGACGCTAGTGAACACTGAAGCTTTCTTT. Translated: CASRTLVNTEAFF.

This clone was picked up a small number of times. The chain has TRBV5-5 and TRBJ1-5, with no clear D. V dropped 4 bases and J dropped 0 bases, with 8 bases sitting between them. Germline CDR1 reads SGHKS; CDR2 reads YYEKEE (reference sequence). The CDR3 is 14 residues long. The CDR3 DNA follows: TGTGCCAGCAGCCTGGATAATAGCAATCAGCCCCAGCATTTT. This gives the protein CASSLDNSNQPQHF.

This clone appeared a single time. V and J are TRBV9 and TRBJ1-6; TRBD1 matches 7 bases. This CDR3 region has 15 residues. Germline CDR1 and CDR2: SGDLS and YYNGEE. After removal of 2 bases from V and 7 bases from J, the junction contained 6 bases not matched to a gene. The CDR3 sequence is CASSVSGQANSPLHF. CDR3 in DNA: TGTGCCAGCAGCGTTAGTGGACAGGCGAATTCACCCCTCCACTTT.

V is TRBV5-1 and J is TRBJ2-3, with TRBD2 matching over 9 bases. CDR1 is SGHRS, CDR2 YFSETQ, per germline. Trimming cost V 2 bases and J 3 bases; bases outside gene matches: 4. The CDR3 length is 15 residues. CDR3: CASSFLAGATDTQYF. The CDR3 coding sequence is TGCGCCAGCAGCTTTTTAGCGGGAGCAACAGATACGCAGTATTTT.

The chain recombines TRBV14 with TRBJ2-7; 10 bases align to TRBD2. The CDR3 runs to 13 residues. CDR1 and CDR2 (germline): SGHDN, FVKESK. The J segment lost 4 bases and the V segment lost 7 bases, leaving 4 bases of the junction unmatched. The CDR3 reads CASNPSGRYEQYF. As DNA, the CDR3 is TGTGCCAGCAACCCTAGCGGGAGATACGAGCAGTACTTC. Looking up the rest from reference TRBV14 and TRBJ2-7 gives the full variable domain: EAGVTQFPSHSVIEKGQTVTLRCDPISGHDNLYWYRRVMGKEIKFLLHFVKESKQDESGMPNNRFLAERTGGTYSTLKVQPAELEDSGVYFCASNPSGRYEQYFGPGTRLTVT.

This rearrangement joins TRBV15 to TRBJ2-7; possible D gene TRBD1, 5 bases. Germline CDR1 is LNHNV and CDR2 is YYDKDF (reference sequence). Trimming stripped 2 bases from V and 5 bases from J, with 7 bases between. The CDR3 sequence is 12 residues long. The CDR3 bases are TGTGCCACCAGCAGACACAGGAACGAGCAGTACTTC. Its translation is CATSRHRNEQYF. Full variable domain (outside the CDR3, taken from reference TRBV15 and TRBJ2-7): DAMVIQNPRYQVTQFGKPVTLSCSQTLNHNVMYWYQQKSSQAPKLLFHYYDKDFNNEADTPDNFQSRRPNTSFCFLDIRSPGLGDTAMYLCATSRHRNEQYFGPGTRLTVT.

This clone has more than one count but fewer than ten. The chain is built from TRBV6-6 and TRBJ2-1; the D gene is possibly TRBD2 (6 bases). Trimming left V 6 bases short and J 11 bases short, with 11 bases between. The CDR3 runs to 11 residues. Germline-derived CDR1 and CDR2 are MNHNY and SVGAGI (reference sequence). The CDR3 sequence: CASSRGIQQFF. The CDR3 DNA sequence: TGTGCCAGCAGCCGCGGGATACAGCAGTTCTTC.

J is TRBJ2-5 and V is TRBV30; 8 bases agree with TRBD2. The J call may be faulty, since TRBJ2-7 better matches the DNA end. CDR1 is GTSNPN, CDR2 SVGIG, per germline (reference sequence). The CDR3 covers 13 residues. CDR3 DNA sequence: TGTGCCTGGCAGACTAGCGCCGGTTACGAGCAGTACTTC. This gives the protein CAWQTSAGYEQYF.

This clone was counted a few times. The chain links TRBV19 to TRBJ2-1, with TRBD1 as a possible D gene (6 bases). Germline CDR1 and CDR2: LNHDA and SQIVND (reference sequence). Trimming removed 3 bases at V and 4 bases at J, with 13 bases between. The CDR3 length is 15 residues. The DNA of the CDR3 is TGTGCCAGTAGTATTGGACAGTTTGATTACAATGAGCAGTTCTTC. Encoded protein: CASSIGQFDYNEQFF.

The chain carries TRBV5-4 and TRBJ2-5; 8 bases align to TRBD1. CDR1 SGHNT and CDR2 YYREEE come from the germline V gene (reference sequence). V lost 2 bases and J lost 5; bases outside the gene matches: 8. CDR3 size: 15 residues. In DNA form, the CDR3 reads TGTGCCAGCAGCTTCGACAGGGGATTTTTGGAGACCCAGTACTTC. It is translated as CASSFDRGFLETQYF.

In its sample, this clone was seen a few times. This rearrangement joins TRBV30 to TRBJ1-3; D is uncertain. Per the germline V gene, CDR1 is GTSNPN and CDR2 is SVGIG (reference sequence). The V and J ends lost 3 bases and 0 bases respectively, with 6 bases between them. CDR3 size: 13 residues. CDR3 amino acids: CAWRKSSGNTIYF. The DNA of the CDR3 is TGTGCCTGGAGGAAGAGCTCTGGAAACACCATATATTTT.

CDR3 in amino acids: CASSLDRIYEQYF. Written as DNA, the CDR3 is TGCGCCAGCAGCCTTGACAGGATCTACGAGCAGTACTTC. The rearrangement links TRBV5-1 to TRBJ2-7; maybe TRBD1 (6 bases). Germline loops: CDR1 SGHRS, CDR2 YFSETQ. V shed 4 bases and J shed 3 bases, with 11 bases lying between them. The CDR3 covers 13 residues.

The V and J genes are TRBV27 and TRBJ2-1, with TRBD2 identical over 13 bases. The CDR3 is 15 amino acids. Germline V gene lookup returns CDR1 MNHEY and CDR2 SMNVEV (reference sequence). V was clipped by 5 bases and J by 8 bases; unmatched bases: 6. In DNA form, the CDR3 reads TGTGCCAGCAGTCAAAGGACTAGCGGGAGATATGAGCAGTTCTTC. Translating it yields CASSQRTSGRYEQFF.

This clone was counted a few times. The genes are TRBV15 and TRBJ1-1; D gene ambiguous. This CDR3 is 14 amino acids long. Germline V gene sequence: CDR1 LNHNV, CDR2 YYDKDF (reference sequence). Trimming removed 0 bases at V and 0 bases at J, with 5 bases between. CDR3 loop: CATSRDPVNTEAFF. CDR3 in DNA: TGTGCCACCAGCAGAGATCCGGTGAACACTGAAGCTTTCTTT.

The chain is built from TRBV11-2 and TRBJ2-3, with TRBD1 matching 9 bases. V was clipped by 0 bases and J by 1 base; unmatched bases: 2. The CDR3 runs 16 residues. Germline lookup yields CDR1 SGHAT and CDR2 FQNNGV. The CDR3 is CASSLDRDRGTDTQYF. CDR3 bases: TGTGCCAGCAGCTTAGACCGGGACAGGGGCACAGATACGCAGTATTTT. Together with reference TRBV11-2 and TRBJ2-3, the CDR3 gives the full variable domain: EAGVAQSPRYKIIEKRQSVAFWCNPISGHATLYWYQQILGQGPKLLIQFQNNGVVDDSQLPKDRFSAERLKGVDSTLKIQPAKLEDSAVYLCASSLDRDRGTDTQYFGPGTRLTVL.

This clone has a single count. J is TRBJ2-7 and V is TRBV6-5; D might be TRBD1 (6 bases). The CDR3 loop spans 14 amino acids. Germline assignment: CDR1 MNHEY and CDR2 SVGAGI. The V end lost 0 bases, the J end lost 3 bases, and 9 bases lay between the germline ends. The CDR3, as DNA: TGTGCCAGCAGTTACTCGAGGGGGAACTACGAGCAGTACTTC. Its protein product is CASSYSRGNYEQYF.

This clone was detected once. The chain recombines TRBV28 with TRBJ2-2; 9 bases are a match to TRBD1. The germline V gene encodes CDR1 MDHEN and CDR2 SYDVKM. V lost 5 bases, J lost 5 bases, and 6 bases stayed unmatched. The CDR3 runs to 15 residues. The CDR3 bases are TGTGCCAGCAGTCTACAGGGGGCTGGGACCGGGGAGCTGTTTTTT. This translates into CASSLQGAGTGELFF.

V and J are TRBV7-2 and TRBJ2-5; 9 positions match TRBD2. V lost 5 bases, J lost 1 base, and 2 bases stayed unmatched. The CDR3 totals 14 residues. The germline V gene has CDR1 SGHTA and CDR2 FQGNSA. The CDR3 DNA follows: TGTGCCAGCAGCCGCGGGAGGGCCCAAGAGACCCAGTACTTC. Its protein is CASSRGRAQETQYF.

This rearrangement joins TRBV7-2 to TRBJ2-3; no reliable D call. Germline CDR1 SGHTA, CDR2 FQGNSA. CDR3 length equals 11 residues. V shed 5 bases and J shed 4 bases, with 4 bases lying between them. CDR3 amino acids: CASSGSDTQYF. CDR3 nucleotides: TGTGCCAGCAGCGGCTCAGATACGCAGTATTTT.

A note on this clone: A read error may account for a junction end that differs from germline. The same CDR3 arises from other DNA sequences in this sample as well. The gene calls are TRBV30 and TRBJ1-3; TRBD1 agrees at 7 bases. Per the germline V gene, CDR1 is GTSNPN and CDR2 is SVGIG (reference sequence). The CDR3 length is 16 residues. This CDR3 reads CAWSHRGQLSGNTIYF. In nucleotides, the CDR3 is TGTGCCTGGAGTCACAGGGGCCAACTCTCTGGAAACACCATCTATTTT.

This clone has a single count. This sequence joins TRBV7-3 and TRBJ2-1, with TRBD2 identical over 9 bases. The germline CDR1 and CDR2 sequences are SGHTA and FQGTGA. The J segment lost 2 bases and the V segment lost 0 bases, leaving 2 bases of the junction unmatched. The CDR3 contains 16 residues. CDR3 nucleotide sequence: TGTGCCAGCAGCTTAACAACTAGCGGGCCCTACAATGAGCAGTTCTTC. Its translation: CASSLTTSGPYNEQFF. The full variable domain, completed using reference TRBV7-3 and TRBJ2-1, is GAGVSQTPSNKVTEKGKYVELRCDPISGHTALYWYRQSLGQGPEFLIYFQGTGAADDSGLPNDRFFAVRPEGSVSTLKIQRTERGDSAVYLCASSLTTSGPYNEQFFGPGTRLTVL.

The chain joins TRBV7-9 to TRBJ2-1; perhaps TRBD2 as D (5 bases). The CDR3 is 11 amino acids. With 4 bases removed from V and 15 bases from J, the gap between germline ends came to 13 bases. CDR1 and CDR2 (germline): SEHNR, FQNEAQ (reference sequence). Here the CDR3 DNA reads TGTGCCAGCAGCTCTGGACTTGCTCCGTTCTTC. It codes for CASSSGLAPFF.

V usage is TRBV9 and J usage is TRBJ2-5; 10 nucleotides match TRBD2. The CDR3 spans 15 residues. From germline, CDR1 is SGDLS and CDR2 YYNGEE. The J segment lost 2 bases and the V segment lost 0 bases, leaving 1 base of the junction unmatched. This chain's CDR3 is CASSVELAGQETQYF. CDR3 coding DNA: TGTGCCAGCAGCGTAGAACTAGCGGGACAAGAGACCCAGTACTTC.

This chain joins TRBV29-1 and TRBJ2-2, with D perhaps TRBD1 (6 bases). The CDR3 is made up of 15 amino acids. The V and J ends lost 4 bases and 5 bases respectively, with 17 bases between them. Germline assignment: CDR1 SQVTM and CDR2 ANQGSEA. CDR3 DNA sequence: TGCAGCGTTGGAGTTTTGGACAGTTGGACCGGGGAGCTGTTTTTT. Encoded protein: CSVGVLDSWTGELFF.

This rearrangement joins TRBV5-1 to TRBJ2-1; 7 bases fit TRBD1. The V gene's germline CDR1 is SGHRS and CDR2 YFSETQ. The CDR3 has 15 residues. V lost 4 bases, J lost 0 bases, and 4 bases stayed unmatched. CDR3 nucleotide sequence: TGCGCCAGCAGCCATAGACAGGGCTCCTACAATGAGCAGTTCTTC. It encodes CASSHRQGSYNEQFF.